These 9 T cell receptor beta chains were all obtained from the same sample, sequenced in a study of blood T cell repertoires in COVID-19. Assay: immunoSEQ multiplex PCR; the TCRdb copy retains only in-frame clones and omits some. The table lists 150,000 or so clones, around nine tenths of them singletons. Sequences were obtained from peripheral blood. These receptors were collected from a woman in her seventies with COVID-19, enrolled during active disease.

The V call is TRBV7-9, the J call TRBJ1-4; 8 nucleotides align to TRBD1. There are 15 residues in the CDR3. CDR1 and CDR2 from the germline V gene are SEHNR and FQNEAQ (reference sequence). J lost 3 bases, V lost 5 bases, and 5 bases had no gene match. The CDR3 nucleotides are TGTGCCAGCAGCGTATCACAGGGGGCTAATGAAAAACTGTTTTTT. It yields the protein CASSVSQGANEKLFF.

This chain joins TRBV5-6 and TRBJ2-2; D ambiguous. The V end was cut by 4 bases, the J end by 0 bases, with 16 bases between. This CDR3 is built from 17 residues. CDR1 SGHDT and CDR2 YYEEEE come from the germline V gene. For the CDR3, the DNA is TGTGCCAGCAGCCCCTTTGCAGGCCGTACGAACACCGGGGAGCTGTTTTTT. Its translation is CASSPFAGRTNTGELFF.

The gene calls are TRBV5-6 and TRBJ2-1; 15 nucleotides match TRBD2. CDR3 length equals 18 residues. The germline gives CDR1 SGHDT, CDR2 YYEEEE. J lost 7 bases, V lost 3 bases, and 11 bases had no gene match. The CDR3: CASSSGPGTSGGRNEQFF. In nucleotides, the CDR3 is TGTGCCAGCAGCTCCGGTCCCGGGACTAGCGGGGGGCGGAATGAGCAGTTCTTC.

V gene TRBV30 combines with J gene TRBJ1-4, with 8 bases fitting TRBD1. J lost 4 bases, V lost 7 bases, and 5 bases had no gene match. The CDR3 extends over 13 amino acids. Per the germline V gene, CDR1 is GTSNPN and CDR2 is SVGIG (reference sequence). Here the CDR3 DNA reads TGTGCCTTCACGACAGGGGTTAATGAAAAACTGTTTTTT. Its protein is CAFTTGVNEKLFF.

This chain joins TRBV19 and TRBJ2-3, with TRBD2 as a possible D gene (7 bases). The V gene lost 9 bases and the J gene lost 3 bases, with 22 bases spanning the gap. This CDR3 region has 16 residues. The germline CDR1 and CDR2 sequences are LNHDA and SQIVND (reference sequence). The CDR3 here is CASDRGGTLGTDTQYF. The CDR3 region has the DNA TGTGCCAGCGATAGGGGGGGTACACTTGGAACAGATACGCAGTATTTT.

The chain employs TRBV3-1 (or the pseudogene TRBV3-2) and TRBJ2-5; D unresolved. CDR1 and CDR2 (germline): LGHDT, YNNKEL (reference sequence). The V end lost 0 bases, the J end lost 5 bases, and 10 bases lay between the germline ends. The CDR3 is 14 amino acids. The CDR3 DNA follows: TGTGCCAGCAGCCAAGATCACTTCGGGGAGACCCAGTACTTC. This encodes CASSQDHFGETQYF.

CDR3 residues: CSVEPGGDGYTF. The CDR3 DNA follows: TGCAGCGTTGAGCCAGGGGGCGATGGCTACACCTTC. The chain recombines TRBV29-1 with TRBJ1-2; TRBD1 aligns across 8 bases. V shed 3 bases and J 6 bases; nucleotides not matched to a gene: 3. The CDR3 is 12 amino acids. CDR1 and CDR2 (germline): SQVTM, ANQGSEA.

The CDR3: CASSYPSGGTNYGYTF. The DNA for the CDR3 is TGTGCCAGCAGTTACCCTTCGGGGGGGACTAACTATGGCTACACCTTC. The chain is built from TRBV6-2 or TRBV6-3 and TRBJ1-2; D might be TRBD1 (5 bases). This CDR3 is 16 amino acids long. The germline gives CDR1 MNHEY, CDR2 SVGEGT. Trimming cost V 2 bases and J 0 bases, with 13 bases left between them.

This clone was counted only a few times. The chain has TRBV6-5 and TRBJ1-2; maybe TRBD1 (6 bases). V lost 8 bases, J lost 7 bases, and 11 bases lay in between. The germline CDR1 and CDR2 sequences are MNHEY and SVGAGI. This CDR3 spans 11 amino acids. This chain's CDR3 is CASVGAGGYTF. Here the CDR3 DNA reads TGTGCCAGCGTGGGGGCGGGTGGCTACACCTTC.